These 31 T cell receptor beta chains were all obtained from the same sample, sequenced in a study of blood T cell repertoires in COVID-19. The protocol was immunoSEQ multiplex PCR, while the TCRdb copy is restricted to in-frame clones and leaves out a portion. The sample has tens of thousands of clones, under 80% seen once. Sequencing input: peripheral blood. These receptors originate from a man aged 65 to 79 with COVID-19, enrolled during active disease.

The chain carries TRBV28 and TRBJ2-2, with 15 bases matching TRBD2. This CDR3 region has 18 residues. Germline V CDR1 and CDR2: MDHEN, SYDVKM. Trimming at V came to 2 bases and at J to 7 bases, leaving 8 bases not matched to a gene. CDR3 residues: CASSLPGLAGGFGGELFF. CDR3 nucleotides: TGTGCCAGCAGTTTACCTGGACTAGCGGGAGGGTTCGGCGGGGAGCTGTTTTTT. Combining the CDR3 with reference TRBV28 and TRBJ2-2 gives the whole variable domain DVKVTQSSRYLVKRTGEKVFLECVQDMDHENMFWYRQDPGLGLRLIYFSYDVKMKEKGDIPEGYSVSREKKERFSLILESASTNQTSMYLCASSLPGLAGGFGGELFFGEGSRLTVL.

This sequence joins TRBV12-3 or TRBV12-4 and TRBJ2-5; 7 nucleotides line up with TRBD2. The CDR3 runs to 12 residues. The J segment lost 3 bases and the V segment lost 6 bases, leaving 1 base of the junction unmatched. CDR3 in DNA: TGTGCCAGCAGAGGACTAGAAGAGACCCAGTACTTC. Its protein product is CASRGLEETQYF.

This sequence joins TRBV19 and TRBJ1-5, with no clear D. V was cut by 3 bases and J by 5 bases, with 5 bases left in between. CDR3 length equals 12 residues. Germline lookup yields CDR1 LNHDA and CDR2 SQIVND (reference sequence). The CDR3 DNA is TGTGCCAGTAGTATTCTCGATCAGCCCCAGCATTTT. Its protein is CASSILDQPQHF.

The genes are TRBV11-2 and TRBJ2-3, with a possible D match to TRBD1 (5 bases). Germline CDR1 and CDR2: SGHAT and FQNNGV. Trimming took off 2 bases at V and 4 bases at J, with 10 bases between the two ends. The CDR3 has 14 amino acids. Written as DNA, the CDR3 is TGTGCCAGCAGCTTATACCAGGGCGCAGATACGCAGTATTTT. Its translation is CASSLYQGADTQYF.

The chain employs TRBV18 and TRBJ2-2, with D tentatively TRBD2 (6 bases). Germline CDR1 is KGHSH and CDR2 is LQKENI. This CDR3 spans 16 amino acids. The V gene lost 2 bases and the J gene lost 3 bases, with 13 bases spanning the gap. CDR3 coding DNA: TGTGCCAGCTCACCAAGGCGGGGAGGAGACACCGGGGAGCTGTTTTTT. Translation gives CASSPRRGGDTGELFF.

This clone has only one observation. The J gene is TRBJ2-7, the V gene TRBV5-1; TRBD1 matches 7 bases. After removal of 0 bases from V and 3 bases from J, the junction contained 6 bases not matched to a gene. The CDR3 runs 15 residues. CDR1 and CDR2 (germline): SGHRS, YFSETQ. Here the CDR3 reads CASSLAGTADYEQYF. In DNA, the CDR3 is TGCGCCAGCAGCTTGGCCGGGACAGCGGACTACGAGCAGTACTTC.

The chain is built from TRBV7-9 and TRBJ2-3; tentatively, D is TRBD2 (6 bases). Trimming pared 5 bases from V and 6 bases from J, leaving 15 bases between. Per the germline V gene, CDR1 is SEHNR and CDR2 is FQNEAQ (reference sequence). The length of the CDR3 is 14 residues. CDR3 DNA: TGTGCCAGCAGCAGGGAAGAGGGGAGGGATACGCAGTATTTT. Amino acid sequence: CASSREEGRDTQYF.

The table lists this clone with a few counts. This chain connects TRBV7-2 to TRBJ2-7; D uncertain. The CDR3 runs to 14 residues. Deletions cut 0 bases from V and 6 bases from J, with 12 bases between. Looked up from germline, CDR1 is SGHTA and CDR2 is FQGNSA. The CDR3 loop reads CASSLAPAGSEQYF. Written as DNA, the CDR3 is TGTGCCAGCAGCTTAGCGCCGGCAGGATCCGAGCAGTACTTC. Complete variable domain (other parts from reference TRBV7-2 and TRBJ2-7): GAGVSQSPSNKVTEKGKDVELRCDPISGHTALYWYRQSLGQGLEFLIYFQGNSAPDKSGLPSDRFSAERTGGSVSTLTIQRTQQEDSAVYLCASSLAPAGSEQYFGPGTRLTVT.

The V and J genes are TRBV5-1 and TRBJ2-3, with 7 bases fitting TRBD2. J lost 4 bases, V lost 0 bases, and 8 bases had no gene match. There are 16 residues in the CDR3. Germline CDR1 SGHRS, CDR2 YFSETQ. The CDR3: CASSLEGRAGADTQYF. The CDR3 DNA reads as TGCGCCAGCAGCTTGGAGGGTAGGGCGGGAGCAGATACGCAGTATTTT.

The V call is TRBV27, the J call TRBJ2-1; D gene uncertain. This CDR3 is 15 amino acids long. Trimming shortened V by 8 bases and J by 5 bases, and 19 bases separated the two germline ends. Germline lookup yields CDR1 MNHEY and CDR2 SMNVEV (reference sequence). For the CDR3, the DNA is TGTGCCAGCTCCAATGGAGCGAGAAAAAACAATGAGCAGTTCTTC. As protein: CASSNGARKNNEQFF.

This chain links TRBV27 with TRBJ2-7; TRBD2 agrees at 13 bases. The V segment lost 8 bases and the J segment 0 bases; nucleotides outside the gene matches: 10. The CDR3 consists of 17 residues. Per germline, CDR1 MNHEY and CDR2 SMNVEV (reference sequence). CDR3 DNA: TGTGCCAGCCAGCGCGGACTAGCGGGAGAACTCTCCTACGAGCAGTACTTC. This codes for CASQRGLAGELSYEQYF.

V usage is TRBV6-5 and J usage is TRBJ2-2; weak D call: TRBD1 (5 bases). V was trimmed by 0 bases and J by 4 bases, leaving 12 bases between them. The CDR3 runs 16 residues. Looked up from germline, CDR1 is MNHEY and CDR2 is SVGAGI. The CDR3 DNA reads TGTGCCAGCAGTTACTCGGGGCAGCCGAGCACCGGGGAGCTGTTTTTT. Translated, it gives CASSYSGQPSTGELFF.

V gene TRBV27 combines with J gene TRBJ1-6; no clear D gene. The germline CDR1 and CDR2 sequences are MNHEY and SMNVEV (reference sequence). Trimming shortened V by 6 bases and J by 7 bases, and 7 bases separated the two germline ends. CDR3 length equals 12 residues. This CDR3 is CASSSPNSPLHF. Here the CDR3 DNA reads TGTGCCAGCAGCTCCCCGAATTCACCCCTCCACTTT.

This clone was picked up one time. CDR3 DNA: TGTGCCAGCAGCCAAGAAGCGGTATCTGATGGCTACACCTTC. Protein: CASSQEAVSDGYTF. The V call is TRBV4-2, the J call TRBJ1-2; D gene uncertain. Germline V lookup: CDR1 LGHNA, CDR2 YNFKEQ. The CDR3 runs to 14 residues. V shed 0 bases and J shed 6 bases, with 11 bases lying between them.

This clone appeared a single time. This chain uses TRBV7-9 with TRBJ1-1; D is unclear. Trimming removed 6 bases at V and 7 bases at J, with 15 bases between. Germline V gene sequence: CDR1 SEHNR, CDR2 FQNEAQ (reference sequence). The CDR3 has 13 residues. This CDR3 reads CASSSRAGNEAFF. Written as DNA, the CDR3 is TGTGCCAGCAGTTCCCGGGCCGGGAATGAAGCTTTCTTT.

The chain couples TRBV24-1 to TRBJ1-5; D is perhaps TRBD1 (6 bases). Trimming pared 3 bases from V and 6 bases from J, leaving 11 bases between. Germline V gene data show CDR1 as KGHDR and CDR2 as SFDVKD. The CDR3 has 14 amino acids. CDR3 sequence: CATSDGQFFQPQHF. CDR3 coding DNA: TGTGCCACCAGTGATGGACAGTTTTTTCAGCCCCAGCATTTT.

This clone has just a few counts. J is TRBJ1-1 and V is TRBV2; 7 bases are shared with TRBD1. V lost 7 bases, J lost 0 bases, and 2 bases stayed unmatched. This CDR3 is built from 13 residues. Germline V gene lookup returns CDR1 SNHLY and CDR2 FYNNEI. CDR3 residues: CASTQGVNTEAFF. Here the CDR3 DNA reads TGTGCCAGCACCCAGGGGGTGAACACTGAAGCTTTCTTT.

Only a few counts were recorded for this clone. The chain uses TRBV6-5 and TRBJ1-2, with D possibly TRBD1 on 5 matching bases. In germline, CDR1 is MNHEY, CDR2 SVGAGI. There are 13 residues in the CDR3. V was clipped by 6 bases and J by 8 bases, with 16 bases between them. Written as DNA, the CDR3 is TGTGCCAGCAGAAATTCTCAGGGTTTAGGCTACACCTTC. Protein product: CASRNSQGLGYTF.

V is TRBV4-2 and J is TRBJ2-7; D is unclear. CDR3 length: 14 residues. Germline assignment: CDR1 LGHNA and CDR2 YNFKEQ. Trimming took 0 bases from V and 0 from J, leaving 6 bases between them. The CDR3 loop reads CASSQDRVSYEQYF. As DNA, the CDR3 is TGTGCCAGCAGCCAAGATCGGGTCTCCTACGAGCAGTACTTC.

The chain is built from TRBV30 and TRBJ1-5; tentative D call: TRBD1 (5 bases). In germline, CDR1 is GTSNPN, CDR2 SVGIG (reference sequence). Trimming removed 0 bases from V and 2 bases from J, with 14 bases in between. The CDR3 loop spans 16 amino acids. As DNA, the CDR3 is TGTGCCTGGAGTGTACTGGCAGGGTGGCGCAATCAGCCCCAGCATTTT. Its translation is CAWSVLAGWRNQPQHF.

The J gene is TRBJ1-3, the V gene TRBV29-1, with D possibly TRBD1 on 5 matching bases. The CDR3 is 13 amino acids. CDR1 SQVTM and CDR2 ANQGSEA come from the germline V gene. V was pared by 6 bases and J by 3 bases, with 12 bases between. As DNA, the CDR3 is TGCAGCGTGGGTCAGGGTTTTGGAAACACCATATATTTT. Translated, it gives CSVGQGFGNTIYF.

This chain connects TRBV11-3 to TRBJ2-1; a weak D match, TRBD2 (6 bases). CDR3 size: 15 residues. Germline-derived CDR1 and CDR2 are SGHNT and YENEEA. Trimming stripped 2 bases from V and 10 bases from J, with 18 bases between. The CDR3 DNA is TGTGCCAGCAGCTTACAGGAGGGCCCCCTCGCAGAGCAGTTCTTC. Translation: CASSLQEGPLAEQFF.

V usage is TRBV6-6 and J usage is TRBJ2-1; TRBD2 agrees at 10 bases. CDR1 is MNHNY and CDR2 is SVGAGI in the germline V gene (reference sequence). This CDR3 spans 15 amino acids. Trimming at V came to 2 bases and at J to 7 bases, leaving 5 bases not matched to a gene. The CDR3: CASSYPAGGINEQFF. In DNA form, the CDR3 reads TGTGCCAGCAGTTACCCAGCGGGAGGGATTAATGAGCAGTTCTTC.

In its sample, this clone was seen a few times. The rearrangement links TRBV7-2 to TRBJ2-5; D is unresolved. The germline V gene has CDR1 SGHTA and CDR2 FQGNSA. Trimming shortened V by 4 bases and J by 5 bases, and 8 bases separated the two germline ends. This CDR3 is 12 amino acids long. CDR3 region: CASSSSFETQYF. In DNA, the CDR3 is TGTGCCAGCAGCTCGAGTTTCGAGACCCAGTACTTC. The complete variable domain, with remaining parts taken from reference TRBV7-2 and TRBJ2-5, reads GAGVSQSPSNKVTEKGKDVELRCDPISGHTALYWYRQSLGQGLEFLIYFQGNSAPDKSGLPSDRFSAERTGGSVSTLTIQRTQQEDSAVYLCASSSSFETQYFGPGTRLLVL.

The V gene is TRBV29-1, the J gene TRBJ2-3; D not certain. Trimming cost V 2 bases and J 6 bases, with 9 bases left between them. CDR1 is SQVTM, CDR2 ANQGSEA, per germline. The CDR3 contains 12 residues. The CDR3 region has the DNA TGCAGCGTTGAAAAACAGTGGGATACGCAGTATTTT. The encoded protein is CSVEKQWDTQYF.

The chain uses TRBV6-5 and TRBJ2-3, with 7 bases that match TRBD1. The CDR3 totals 15 residues. Germline assignment: CDR1 MNHEY and CDR2 SVGAGI. V was clipped by 2 bases and J by 1 base; unmatched bases: 3. The CDR3 loop reads CASSYRQGGTDTQYF. For the CDR3, the DNA is TGTGCCAGCAGTTACCGACAGGGCGGCACAGATACGCAGTATTTT.

V gene TRBV2 combines with J gene TRBJ2-2, with D possibly being TRBD1 (7 bases). The germline CDR1 and CDR2 sequences are SNHLY and FYNNEI. V lost 8 bases, J lost 6 bases, and 16 bases lay in between. There are 14 residues in the CDR3. The CDR3: CASFRGERAGELFF. Here the CDR3 DNA reads TGTGCCAGCTTCAGGGGGGAAAGGGCCGGGGAGCTGTTTTTT.

This clone has just a few counts. V usage is TRBV6-2 or TRBV6-3 and J usage is TRBJ1-1; no firm D call. The CDR3 consists of 12 residues. Between the trimmed V and J ends, which lost 6 bases and 6 bases, there was a span of 11 bases. Germline V gene data show CDR1 as MNHEY and CDR2 as SVGEGT. DNA for the CDR3: TGTGCCAGCAGCTCCACCGGGGCTGAAGCTTTCTTT. This translates into CASSSTGAEAFF.

The chain carries TRBV19 and TRBJ1-5; maybe TRBD1 (5 bases). Germline-derived CDR1 and CDR2 are LNHDA and SQIVND (reference sequence). Trimming removed 3 bases from V and 1 base from J, with 10 bases in between. The CDR3 totals 15 residues. For the CDR3, the DNA is TGTGCCAGTAGTATTTTTTCAGGGAGCAATCAGCCCCAGCATTTT. The encoded protein is CASSIFSGSNQPQHF.

V usage is TRBV9 and J usage is TRBJ1-1, with a possible D match to TRBD1 (5 bases). Trimming pared 0 bases from V and 6 bases from J, leaving 12 bases between. The CDR3 has 14 residues. Germline loops: CDR1 SGDLS, CDR2 YYNGEE. The CDR3 loop is CASSVAGGGPEAFF. The CDR3 coding sequence is TGTGCCAGCAGCGTAGCGGGGGGGGGACCTGAAGCTTTCTTT.

This clone was seen just once. The genes are TRBV5-6 and TRBJ2-7; D is possibly TRBD2 (6 bases). V was pared by 1 base and J by 1 base, with 12 bases between. Germline assignment: CDR1 SGHDT and CDR2 YYEEEE. This CDR3 is 15 amino acids long. As DNA, the CDR3 is TGTGCCAGCAGCTTGAGGGACTGGGGTTCCTACGAGCAGTACTTC. Residues: CASSLRDWGSYEQYF.